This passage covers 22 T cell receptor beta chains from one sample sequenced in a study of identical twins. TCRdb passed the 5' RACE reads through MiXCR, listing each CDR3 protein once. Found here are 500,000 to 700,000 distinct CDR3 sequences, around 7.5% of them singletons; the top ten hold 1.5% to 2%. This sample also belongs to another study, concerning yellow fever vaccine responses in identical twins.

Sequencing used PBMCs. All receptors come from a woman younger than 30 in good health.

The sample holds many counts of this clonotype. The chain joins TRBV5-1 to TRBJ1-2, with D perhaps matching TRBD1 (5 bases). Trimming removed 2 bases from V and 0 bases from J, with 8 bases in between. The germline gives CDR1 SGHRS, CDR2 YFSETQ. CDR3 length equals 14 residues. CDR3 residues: CASSLPTANYGYTF. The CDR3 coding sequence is TGCGCCAGCAGCTTACCGACAGCTAACTATGGCTACACCTTC.

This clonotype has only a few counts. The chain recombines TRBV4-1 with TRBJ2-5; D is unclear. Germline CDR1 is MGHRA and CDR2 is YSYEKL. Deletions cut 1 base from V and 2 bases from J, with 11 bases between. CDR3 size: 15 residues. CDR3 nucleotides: TGCGCCAGCAGCCAAGGAGTGATTCCTCAAGAGACCCAGTACTTC. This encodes CASSQGVIPQETQYF.

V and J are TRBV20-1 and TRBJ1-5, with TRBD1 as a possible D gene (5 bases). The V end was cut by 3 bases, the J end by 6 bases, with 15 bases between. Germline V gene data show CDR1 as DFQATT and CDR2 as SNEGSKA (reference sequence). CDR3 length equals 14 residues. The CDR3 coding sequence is TGCAGTGCTAGTCCGTCCCAGGGTATTCAGCCCCAGCATTTT. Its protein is CSASPSQGIQPQHF.

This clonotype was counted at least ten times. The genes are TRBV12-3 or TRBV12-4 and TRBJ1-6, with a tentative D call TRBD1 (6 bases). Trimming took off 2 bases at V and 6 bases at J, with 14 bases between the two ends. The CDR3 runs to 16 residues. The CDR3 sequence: CASSLSRGGANSPLHF. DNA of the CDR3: TGTGCCAGCAGTTTATCCCGGGGGGGGGCTAATTCACCCCTCCACTTT.

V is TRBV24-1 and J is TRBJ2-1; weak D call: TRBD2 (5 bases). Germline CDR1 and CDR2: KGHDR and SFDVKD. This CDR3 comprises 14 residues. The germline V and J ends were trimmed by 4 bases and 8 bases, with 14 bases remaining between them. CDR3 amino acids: CATSDPYPRDEQFF. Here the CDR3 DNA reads TGTGCCACCAGTGACCCCTACCCGAGGGATGAGCAGTTCTTC.

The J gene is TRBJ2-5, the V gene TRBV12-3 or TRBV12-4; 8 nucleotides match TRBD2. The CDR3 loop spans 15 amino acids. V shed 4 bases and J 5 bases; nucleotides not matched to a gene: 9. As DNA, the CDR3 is TGTGCCAGCAGTTCCTTAGCGGGATTGGAGGAGACCCAGTACTTC. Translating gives CASSSLAGLEETQYF.

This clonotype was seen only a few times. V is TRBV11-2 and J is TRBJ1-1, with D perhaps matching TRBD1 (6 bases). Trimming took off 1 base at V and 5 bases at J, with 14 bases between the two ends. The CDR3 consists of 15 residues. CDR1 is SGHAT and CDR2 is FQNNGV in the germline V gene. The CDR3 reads CASSLGWGGRTEAFF. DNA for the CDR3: TGTGCCAGCAGCTTAGGATGGGGGGGCCGTACTGAAGCTTTCTTT.

As DNA, the CDR3 is TGTGCCAGCAGCCCCCTGGCGGGAGGGCCGAATGAGCAGTTCTTC. This codes for CASSPLAGGPNEQFF. The chain joins TRBV7-2 to TRBJ2-1; 9 nucleotides match TRBD2. The CDR3 is made up of 15 amino acids. The J segment lost 7 bases and the V segment lost 5 bases, leaving 9 bases of the junction unmatched. Germline V CDR1 and CDR2: SGHTA, FQGNSA.

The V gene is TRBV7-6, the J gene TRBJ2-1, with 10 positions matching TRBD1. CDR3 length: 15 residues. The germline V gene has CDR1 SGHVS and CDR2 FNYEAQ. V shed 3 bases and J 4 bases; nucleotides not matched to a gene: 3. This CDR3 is CASSFSGQGYNEQFF. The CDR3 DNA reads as TGTGCCAGCAGCTTTTCGGGACAGGGGTACAATGAGCAGTTCTTC.

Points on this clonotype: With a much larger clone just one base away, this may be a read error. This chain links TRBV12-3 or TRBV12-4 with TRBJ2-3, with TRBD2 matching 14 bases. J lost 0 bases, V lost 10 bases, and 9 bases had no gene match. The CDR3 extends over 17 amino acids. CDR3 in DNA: TGTGCCATCAGCGGGACTAGCGGGGGCATTAGCACAGATACGCAGTATTTT. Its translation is CAISGTSGGISTDTQYF.

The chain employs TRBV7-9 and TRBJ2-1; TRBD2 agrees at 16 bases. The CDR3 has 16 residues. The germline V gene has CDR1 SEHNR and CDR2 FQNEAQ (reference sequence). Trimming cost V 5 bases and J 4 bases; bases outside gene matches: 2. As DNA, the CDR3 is TGTGCCAGCAGCGGGACTAGCGGGGGGGGGTACAATGAGCAGTTCTTC. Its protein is CASSGTSGGGYNEQFF.

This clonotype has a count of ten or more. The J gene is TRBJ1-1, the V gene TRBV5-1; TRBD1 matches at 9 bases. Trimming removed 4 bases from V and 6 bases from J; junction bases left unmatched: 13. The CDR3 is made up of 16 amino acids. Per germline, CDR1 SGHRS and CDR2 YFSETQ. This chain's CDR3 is CASSTGQGMATAEAFF. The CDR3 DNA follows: TGCGCCAGCAGCACAGGACAGGGGATGGCAACCGCTGAAGCTTTCTTT.

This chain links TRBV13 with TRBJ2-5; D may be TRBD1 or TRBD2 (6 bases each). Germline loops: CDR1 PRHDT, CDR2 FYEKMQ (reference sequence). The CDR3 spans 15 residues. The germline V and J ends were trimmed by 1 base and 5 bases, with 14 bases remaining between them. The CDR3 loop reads CASSLVSGGAETQYF. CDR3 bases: TGTGCCAGCAGCTTAGTTTCCGGGGGCGCGGAGACCCAGTACTTC.

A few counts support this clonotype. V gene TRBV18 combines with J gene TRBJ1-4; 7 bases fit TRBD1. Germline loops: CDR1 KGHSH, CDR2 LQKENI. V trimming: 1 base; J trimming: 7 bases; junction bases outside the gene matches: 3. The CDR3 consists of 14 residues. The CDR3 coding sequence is TGTGCCAGCTCACCACAGGGGGCGGTTGAAAAACTGTTTTTT. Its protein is CASSPQGAVEKLFF.

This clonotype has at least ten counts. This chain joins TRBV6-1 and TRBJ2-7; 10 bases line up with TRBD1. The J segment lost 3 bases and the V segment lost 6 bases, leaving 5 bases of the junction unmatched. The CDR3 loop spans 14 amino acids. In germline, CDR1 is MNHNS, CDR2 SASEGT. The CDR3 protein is CASRGGTGVYEQYV. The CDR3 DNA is TGTGCCAGCAGGGGAGGGACAGGGGTCTACGAGCAGTACGTC.

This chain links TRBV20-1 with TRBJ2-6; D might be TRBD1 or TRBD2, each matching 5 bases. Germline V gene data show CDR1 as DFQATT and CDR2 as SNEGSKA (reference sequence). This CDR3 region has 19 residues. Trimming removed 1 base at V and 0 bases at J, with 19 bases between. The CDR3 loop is CSARATGQGKVSGANVLTF. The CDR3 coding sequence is TGCAGTGCTAGAGCCACGGGGCAGGGAAAGGTCTCTGGGGCCAACGTCCTGACTTTC.

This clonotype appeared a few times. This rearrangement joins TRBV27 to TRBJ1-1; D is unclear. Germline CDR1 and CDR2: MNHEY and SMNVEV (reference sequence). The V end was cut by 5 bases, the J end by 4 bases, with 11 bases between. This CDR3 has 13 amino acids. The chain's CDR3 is CASSANKATEAFF. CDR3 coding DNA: TGTGCCAGCAGTGCAAACAAGGCCACTGAAGCTTTCTTT.

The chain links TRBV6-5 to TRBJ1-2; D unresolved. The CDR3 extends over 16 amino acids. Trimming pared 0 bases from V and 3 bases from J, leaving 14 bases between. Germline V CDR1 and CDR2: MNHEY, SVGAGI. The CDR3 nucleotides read TGTGCCAGCAGTTACTCGGGCCGGGAGGGTGACTATGGCTACACCTTC. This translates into CASSYSGREGDYGYTF.

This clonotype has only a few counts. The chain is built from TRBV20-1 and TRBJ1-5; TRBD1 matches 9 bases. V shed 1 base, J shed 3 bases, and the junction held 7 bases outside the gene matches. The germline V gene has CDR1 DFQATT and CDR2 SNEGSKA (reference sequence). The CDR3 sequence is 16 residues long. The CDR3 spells CSARGLTGGYNQPQHF. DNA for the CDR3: TGCAGTGCTAGAGGGCTGACAGGGGGATACAATCAGCCCCAGCATTTT.

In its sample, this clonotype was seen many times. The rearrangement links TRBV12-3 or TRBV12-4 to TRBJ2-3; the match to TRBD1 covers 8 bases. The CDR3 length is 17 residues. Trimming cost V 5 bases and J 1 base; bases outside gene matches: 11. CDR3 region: CASSPPFLTGGTDTQYF. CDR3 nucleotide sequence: TGTGCCAGCAGTCCCCCCTTCTTGACAGGGGGCACAGATACGCAGTATTTT.

This CDR3 is CASSQGSAGGTQETQYF. As DNA, the CDR3 is TGTGCCAGCAGCCAAGGTTCGGCGGGGGGGACTCAAGAGACCCAGTACTTC. The gene calls are TRBV3-1 and TRBJ2-5; the match to TRBD2 covers 9 bases. The trim removed 1 base at V and 2 bases at J, leaving 8 bases unmatched. The CDR3 consists of 17 residues. CDR1 is LGHDT and CDR2 is YNNKEL in the germline V gene (reference sequence).

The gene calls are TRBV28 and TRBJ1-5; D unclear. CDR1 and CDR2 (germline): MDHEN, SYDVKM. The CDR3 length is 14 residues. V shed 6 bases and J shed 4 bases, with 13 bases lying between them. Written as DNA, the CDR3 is TGTGCCAGCAGAGTTCTGCGGGGTAATCAGCCCCAGCATTTT. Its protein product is CASRVLRGNQPQHF.